These T cell receptor beta chains were read from a single sample in a study of cytomegalovirus exposure and HLA in healthy donors. TCRdb's table, derived via immunoSEQ multiplex PCR, lists solely in-frame clones and lacks some. This sample's clone table lists roughly 80,000 clones. The specimen sequenced was PBMCs. Source of these receptors: a girl aged 10-17 years in good health and CMV-seropositive. Each CDR3 is given with its conserved first and last residue. A D gene is named only where the DNA matches it firmly.

cdr3_nt cdr3_aa j_call v_call cdr3_length d_call
TGTGCCAGTAGTATACGGAGGGGTACTGAAGCTTTCTTT CASSIRRGTEAFF TRBJ1-1 TRBV19 13 NA
TGTGCCAGCAGCGAGACAGGGACTGGAAAGACCCAGTACTTC CASSETGTGKTQYF TRBJ2-5 TRBV7-9 14 NA
TGTGCCAGCAGCTTTTTGGGGAGTAGCACAGATACGCAGTATTTT CASSFLGSSTDTQYF TRBJ2-3 TRBV7-3 15 NA
TGCGCCAGCAGCGATGGAGGTTACACCCCTGAAGCTTTCTTT CASSDGGYTPEAFF TRBJ1-1 TRBV5-1 14 NA
TGCAGCGCCCCCTTTGCGGGTAGTACGTCCGGGGAGCTGTTTTTT CSAPFAGSTSGELFF TRBJ2-2 TRBV29-1 15 NA
TGCGCCAGCAGCTTCTCCCTTCCTTACAATGAGCAGTTCTTC CASSFSLPYNEQFF TRBJ2-1 TRBV5-1 14 NA
TGTGCCAGCAGTGAAGCGAGGGGGGGTCAGCCCCAGCATTTT CASSEARGGQPQHF TRBJ1-5 TRBV6-1 14 NA
TGTGCCAGCAGCTTACTAGCGGGTGGATGGGAGACCCAGTACTTC CASSLLAGGWETQYF TRBJ2-5 TRBV7-2 15 TRBD2
TGTGCCAGCAGTTTAGGGGGCCCGTCCTTGGATGAGCAGTTCTTC CASSLGGPSLDEQFF TRBJ2-1 TRBV28 15 NA
TGCGCCAGCAGCCAAGAATTCGGGACAAGTAATTCACCCCTCCACTTT CASSQEFGTSNSPLHF TRBJ1-6 TRBV4-1 16 NA
TGTGCCAGCAGCGTAGTTCCCAGCGGGGGGAACAACAATGAGCAGTTCTTC CASSVVPSGGNNNEQFF TRBJ2-1 TRBV9 17 TRBD2
TGTGCCAGTAGTATCCAGGTATCAGGAAACACCATATATTTT CASSIQVSGNTIYF TRBJ1-3 TRBV19 14 NA
TGTGCCAGCAGTTCGGGGTCGCAGTATTTT CASSSGSQYF TRBJ2-3 TRBV6-1 10 NA
TGTGCCAGCCTCGGGGGCAATGAGCAGTTCTTC CASLGGNEQFF TRBJ2-1 TRBV11-3 11 NA
TGTGCCAGCAGTTACGCGGGGGACCTCTATGGCTACACCTTC CASSYAGDLYGYTF TRBJ1-2 TRBV6-6 14 NA
TGCGCCAGCAGCCGATGGAACTCCGTTGGCGGGGGGGCCCCCGGGGAGCTGTTTTTT CASSRWNSVGGGAPGELFF TRBJ2-2 TRBV4-3 19 TRBD2
TGTGCCAGTAGTATTCAAACAGGGCCACCCCTCCACTTT CASSIQTGPPLHF TRBJ1-6 TRBV19 13 NA
TGTGCCAGCAGTGACTGGGGGGGCTACTACGAGCAGTACTTC CASSDWGGYYEQYF TRBJ2-7 TRBV6-1 14 NA
TGCAGCGGAGGTCGGGGAGCGAACACTGAAGCTTTCTTT CSGGRGANTEAFF TRBJ1-1 TRBV29-1 13 NA
TGTGCCAGCAGTGCCACAGGGGAAAGGGGTGAAAAACTGTTTTTT CASSATGERGEKLFF TRBJ1-4 TRBV27 15 TRBD1
TGTGCCACCAGCCGCTCAGGGACTAGAAGCTTTGGGGAGACCCAGTACTTC CATSRSGTRSFGETQYF TRBJ2-5 TRBV15 17 TRBD2
TGTGCCAGAAGCCGAGAGGAGACCCAGTACTTC CARSREETQYF TRBJ2-5 TRBV9 11 NA
TGTGCCAGCAGCTGGACAGGGAACGGGGAGCTGTTTTTT CASSWTGNGELFF TRBJ2-2 TRBV6-5 13 TRBD1
TGTGCCAGCTCACCATTAGAGGTGGACACTGAAGCTTTCTTT CASSPLEVDTEAFF TRBJ1-1 TRBV18 14 NA
TGTGCCAGCAGTTACACAGGGGGCTATGGCTACACCTTC CASSYTGGYGYTF TRBJ1-2 TRBV6-5 13 TRBD1
TGTGCCAGCAGCCCCCAAGGGGGCGGTGATTCACCCCTCCACTTT CASSPQGGGDSPLHF TRBJ1-6 TRBV28 15 TRBD1
TGTGCCACCAGCAGAGATCAGCGGGTCGGCCAGCCCCAGCATTTT CATSRDQRVGQPQHF TRBJ1-5 TRBV15 15 NA
TGTGCCAGCAGCTTCTACTCTGGAAACACCATATATTTT CASSFYSGNTIYF TRBJ1-3 TRBV5-4 13 NA
TGCGCCAGCAGCCTAATACTAGCGGGGGGGCCTGATACGCAGTATTTT CASSLILAGGPDTQYF TRBJ2-3 TRBV4-1 16 TRBD2
TGTGCCAGCAGCTTAAGCGGACTGAGCGGGGCCATGGGTTTCGATGAGCAGTTCTTC CASSLSGLSGAMGFDEQFF TRBJ2-1 TRBV7-3 19 TRBD2
TGCGCCAGCAGCCAAGATCGGAGCTATGCAGATACGCAGTATTTT CASSQDRSYADTQYF TRBJ2-3 TRBV4-3 15 NA
TGTGCCAGCAGCTCTCTAGCGGGGGGGCTCTACGAGCAGTACTTC CASSSLAGGLYEQYF TRBJ2-7 TRBV5-4 15 TRBD2
TGTGCCAGCAGCGAGACAGGAAACTATGGCTACACCTTC CASSETGNYGYTF TRBJ1-2 TRBV7-3 13 NA
TGTGCCAGCTCACGCGGACAGGTCCGTGGTGGCTACACCTTC CASSRGQVRGGYTF TRBJ1-2 TRBV18 14 TRBD1
TGTGCCAGCAGCTTACGGGTGGCCAAAAACATTCAGTACTTC CASSLRVAKNIQYF TRBJ2-4 TRBV5-6 14 NA
TGTGCCAGCAGCTGGGCCGGGACAGGGAGGAGTACTGGAAACACCATATATTTT CASSWAGTGRSTGNTIYF TRBJ1-3 TRBV5-6 18 TRBD1
TGTGCCAGCTCACCCCGCCGGGGGGACGGCTACACCTTC CASSPRRGDGYTF TRBJ1-2 TRBV18 13 NA
TGTGCCAGCAGCTTACCCAAGGACTCTTTGAACACCGGGGAGCTGTTTTTT CASSLPKDSLNTGELFF TRBJ2-2 TRBV7-9 17 NA
TGTGCCAGCAGCTCCAGACGGGTCCAAGAGACCCAGTACTTC CASSSRRVQETQYF TRBJ2-5 TRBV7-9 14 NA
TGCGCCAGCAGCCAAGCTGCGGGACAGGGCTACGAGCAGTACTTC CASSQAAGQGYEQYF TRBJ2-7 TRBV4-1 15 TRBD1
TGTGCCAGCAGCTACGGGACAGGGACCCCCACAGATACGCAGTATTTT CASSYGTGTPTDTQYF TRBJ2-3 TRBV7-6 16 TRBD1
TGCGCCAGCAGCCGGGACAGGGGCGCTGGGGCCAACGTCCTGACTTTC CASSRDRGAGANVLTF TRBJ2-6 TRBV5-1 16 TRBD1